The present T cell receptor beta chain was sequenced within a study of regulatory T cells in long-lasting Graves disease. Study conclusions and caveats: Segments TRBV28, TRBJ1-2 and TRBJ2-5 showed preferential usage in persistent disease. With some 2,800 shared public clonotypes, persistent patients exceeded new patients, who shared about 1,000.

This clonotype was observed a single time. Antigen: not known. Relying on iRepertoire HTBI primers and Arm-PCR of CDR3 regions, the team built TCR beta libraries. How the authors handled the data: Across all samples, approximately 68 TRBV segments and 14 TRBJ segments were identified. TCRdb recomputed calls from the multiplex PCR reads with MiXCR, one row per CDR3 protein. The authors' filters were not applied to this entry. The sample yields under 500,000 distinct CDR3 sequences, less than 25% seen once. As for time point: persistent/refractory GD, antithyroid drugs over 5 years with positive TRAb. After RNA was extracted from PBMCs, the TCR library was made from it. Patients with Graves' disease were diagnosed by American Thyroid Association guidelines. The germline V and J ends were trimmed by 5 bases and 8 bases, with 13 bases remaining between them. The CDR3 runs 13 residues.

This sample comprised peripheral blood mononuclear cells (PBMCs), obtained when the disease was refractory, from a patient treated with antithyroid drugs. The rearrangement joins TRBV12-3 or TRBV12-4 to TRBJ1-5; D gene ambiguous. The TCR originated in a female donor with Graves disease. The DNA for the CDR3 is TGTGCCAGCAGTCTCTGGACGGGCGAGCCCCAGCATTTT. This encodes CASSLWTGEPQHF.